This is a list of T cell receptor beta chains from one sample in a study of neurological immune-mediated disorders. Using its own MiXCR run on the 5' RACE reads, TCRdb lists one record per CDR3 protein. The table includes tens of thousands of distinct CDR3 sequences, just over 2.5% detected once. Sequenced input: PBMCs. Receptors were obtained from a woman aged 25 to 45 with multiple sclerosis. CDR3s include the opening cysteine and the closing phenylalanine or tryptophan. Fields, in order: J gene, D gene, clone size, V gene, CDR3 DNA, CDR3 protein. The D gene is left open where the match is weak. Sizes are listed as how often the clone was seen (once, few, many) or a class if it is expanded.

TRBJ2-3,TRBD2,many,TRBV5-1,TGCGCCAGCAGCGTGGGACTAGCGGACACAGATACGCAGTATTTT,CASSVGLADTDTQYF
TRBJ2-7,TRBD1,many,TRBV7-2,TGTGCCAGCAGCCAAGGGGGACAGGGTCCCTACGAGCAGTACTTC,CASSQGGQGPYEQYF
TRBJ1-1,NA,many,TRBV20-1,TGCAGTGCTCCAGGGGTAGGGGAAAATGAAGCTTTCTTT,CSAPGVGENEAFF
TRBJ2-1,TRBD2,many,TRBV7-8,TGTGCCAGCAGCCAAGGGCACGCGGGAGGATCACACAATGAGCAGTTCTTC,CASSQGHAGGSHNEQFF
TRBJ2-3,TRBD1,many,TRBV20-1,TGCAGTGCTTATCGGGACAGGAGTAGCACAGATACGCAGTATTTT,CSAYRDRSSTDTQYF
TRBJ2-1,NA,many,TRBV29-1,TGCAGCGTTTTACTCCACAATGAGCAGTTCTTC,CSVLLHNEQFF
TRBJ2-3,NA,many,TRBV12-3/TRBV12-4,TGTGCCAGCACCCCCCCCCAGGGCACAGATACGCAGTATTTT,CASTPPQGTDTQYF
TRBJ1-1,NA,many,TRBV24-1,TGTGCCACCAGTGGCCAGAACACTGAAGCTTTCTTT,CATSGQNTEAFF
TRBJ1-6,TRBD1,many,TRBV5-6,TGTGCCAGCAGCTTGGCGGGACAGGGCGTCACACCCCTCCACTTT,CASSLAGQGVTPLHF
TRBJ2-1,NA,many,TRBV4-1,TGCGCCAGCAGCCAAGATTTGGGGGTGGGGTCTTACAATGAGCAGTTCTTC,CASSQDLGVGSYNEQFF
TRBJ2-6,NA,many,TRBV20-1,TGCAGTGCTAGTTGGGGGGCCAACGTCCTGACTTTC,CSASWGANVLTF
TRBJ2-7,TRBD2,many,TRBV7-9,TGTGCCAGCAGCTCGGGAATCCTTAGCGGGAGATCTCCCTACGAGCAGTACTTC,CASSSGILSGRSPYEQYF
TRBJ2-2,NA,many,TRBV7-9,TGTGCCAGCAGCCCGCCAAGGGGCCCCGGGGAGCTGTTTTTT,CASSPPRGPGELFF